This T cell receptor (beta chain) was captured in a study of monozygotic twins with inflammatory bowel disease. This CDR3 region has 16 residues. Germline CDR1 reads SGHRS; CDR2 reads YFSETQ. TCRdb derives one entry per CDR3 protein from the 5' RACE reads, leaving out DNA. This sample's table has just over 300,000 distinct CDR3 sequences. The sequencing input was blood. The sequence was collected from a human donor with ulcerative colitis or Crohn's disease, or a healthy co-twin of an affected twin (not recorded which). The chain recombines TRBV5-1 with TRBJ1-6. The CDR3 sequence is CASSLAGGAYNSPLHF.